The 30 T cell receptor beta chains below were found in one sample sequenced in a study of cytomegalovirus exposure and HLA in healthy donors. Primers: 60 Vbeta forward and 13 Jbeta reverse. The method was immunoSEQ multiplex PCR; TCRdb's version includes in-frame clones alone and lacks a portion of them. Of about 200,000 clones in the sample, about 82% were seen once. Sequenced sample: PBMCs. The receptors derive from a woman aged 50 to 60 in good health and CMV-seronegative.

The chain employs TRBV19 and TRBJ2-1; 12 bases fit TRBD2. The CDR3 length is 21 residues. Germline CDR1 LNHDA, CDR2 SQIVND (reference sequence). The junction had 15 bases not matched to a gene; V was cut back by 3 bases and J by 0 bases. The CDR3 DNA is TGTGCCAGTAGTATTGTCCTCCTGGGACTAGCGGGCGCGAGCTCCTACAATGAGCAGTTCTTC. This translates into CASSIVLLGLAGASSYNEQFF.

This clone was observed a handful of times. The genes are TRBV6-6 and TRBJ2-1, with 7 positions matching TRBD2. J was trimmed by 4 bases and V by 5 bases; bases with no gene match: 8. The CDR3 spans 15 residues. Germline lookup yields CDR1 MNHNY and CDR2 SVGAGI (reference sequence). The DNA of the CDR3 is TGTGCCAGCAGTCAGACGGGAGGCGTATACAATGAGCAGTTCTTC. This sequence encodes CASSQTGGVYNEQFF.

The CDR3 DNA sequence: TGTGCCAGCAGGAGGGGGGGGCGGGTAGAAGGCTACACCTTC. Encoded protein: CASRRGGRVEGYTF. J is TRBJ1-2 and V is TRBV6-1, with D maybe TRBD1 (6 bases). This CDR3 region has 14 residues. Germline V CDR1 and CDR2: MNHNS, SASEGT. V was clipped by 6 bases and J by 8 bases, with 19 bases between them.

The rearrangement uses TRBV27 and TRBJ2-1; weak D call: TRBD2 (6 bases). The germline gives CDR1 MNHEY, CDR2 SMNVEV (reference sequence). The CDR3 runs 13 residues. The V and J ends lost 6 bases and 14 bases respectively, with 20 bases between them. The CDR3 nucleotides read TGTGCCAGCAGGCCGATAGCGGACCCGGGGGAGTTCTTC. As protein: CASRPIADPGEFF.

V and J are TRBV11-1 and TRBJ1-1; D is uncertain. CDR1 SGHAT and CDR2 FQDESV come from the germline V gene (reference sequence). The germline V and J ends were trimmed by 5 bases and 0 bases, with 13 bases remaining between them. This CDR3 has 15 amino acids. The DNA of the CDR3 is TGTGCCAGCAGCCCCCTCGGTCTGCTGAACACTGAAGCTTTCTTT. It is translated as CASSPLGLLNTEAFF.

The J gene is TRBJ2-1, the V gene TRBV18, with D unclear. The CDR3 contains 15 residues. Per the germline V gene, CDR1 is KGHSH and CDR2 is LQKENI. V lost 3 bases, J lost 2 bases, and 11 bases lay in between. As DNA, the CDR3 is TGTGCCAGCTCACCGGCGGCCCTTACCTACAATGAGCAGTTCTTC. Its translation: CASSPAALTYNEQFF. Supplemented by reference TRBV18 and TRBJ2-1, the full variable domain reads NAGVMQNPRHLVRRRGQEARLRCSPMKGHSHVYWYRQLPEEGLKFMVYLQKENIIDESGMPKERFSAEFPKEGPSILRIQQVVRGDSAAYFCASSPAALTYNEQFFGPGTRLTVL.

The V and J genes are TRBV30 and TRBJ2-1; tentative D call: TRBD2 (5 bases). Looked up from germline, CDR1 is GTSNPN and CDR2 is SVGIG (reference sequence). The CDR3 runs 16 residues. Trimming removed 4 bases from V and 2 bases from J, with 18 bases in between. CDR3 region: CAWNRAALPPYNEQFF. In DNA form, the CDR3 reads TGTGCCTGGAACCGAGCGGCGTTACCGCCCTACAATGAGCAGTTCTTC.

The V gene is TRBV28, the J gene TRBJ2-1; the match to TRBD2 covers 9 bases. Germline V CDR1 and CDR2: MDHEN, SYDVKM. After removal of 6 bases from V and 7 bases from J, the junction contained 13 bases not matched to a gene. This CDR3 contains 16 residues. The CDR3 DNA sequence: TGTGCCAGCAGCTACCCGCGGGCGGGAGGGCCTAATGAGCAGTTCTTC. The encoded protein is CASSYPRAGGPNEQFF.

This chain joins TRBV28 and TRBJ1-4; tentative D call: TRBD1 (5 bases). With 5 bases removed from V and 1 base from J, the gap between germline ends came to 8 bases. The CDR3 is 14 residues long. CDR1 and CDR2 (germline): MDHEN, SYDVKM. CDR3 sequence reads: CASSGQITNEKLFF. CDR3 bases: TGTGCCAGCAGTGGACAAATAACTAATGAAAAACTGTTTTTT.

The V gene is TRBV18, the J gene TRBJ2-7, with D maybe TRBD2 (6 bases). V was cut by 3 bases and J by 4 bases, with 16 bases left in between. The CDR3 has 15 amino acids. Germline V CDR1 and CDR2: KGHSH, LQKENI. CDR3 bases: TGTGCCAGCTCACCGCAATCGAGCGGGCCTTACGAGCAGTACTTC. Protein product: CASSPQSSGPYEQYF. Looking up the rest from reference TRBV18 and TRBJ2-7 gives the full variable domain: NAGVMQNPRHLVRRRGQEARLRCSPMKGHSHVYWYRQLPEEGLKFMVYLQKENIIDESGMPKERFSAEFPKEGPSILRIQQVVRGDSAAYFCASSPQSSGPYEQYFGPGTRLTVT.

This clone was seen just once. The sample contains more than one DNA sequence encoding this CDR3. The chain combines TRBV7-9 with TRBJ2-6; D unresolved. Germline assignment: CDR1 SEHNR and CDR2 FQNEAQ (reference sequence). Deletions cut 5 bases from V and 0 bases from J, with 2 bases between. This CDR3 is 13 amino acids long. CDR3 coding DNA: TGTGCCAGCAGCCACTCTGGGGCCAACGTCCTGACTTTC. This encodes CASSHSGANVLTF.

The V call is TRBV28, the J call TRBJ2-3; tentatively, D is TRBD2 (5 bases). V lost 3 bases and J lost 1, with 11 bases in between. The CDR3 has 15 residues. The germline gives CDR1 MDHEN, CDR2 SYDVKM. CDR3 in amino acids: CASSFEGWGTDTQYF. The CDR3 DNA reads TGTGCCAGCAGTTTTGAGGGTTGGGGCACAGATACGCAGTATTTT.

This clone has just a few counts. The chain couples TRBV28 to TRBJ1-3; D not resolved. This CDR3 has 14 amino acids. The V end was cut by 9 bases, the J end by 2 bases, with 14 bases between. CDR1 and CDR2 from the germline V gene are MDHEN and SYDVKM. The CDR3 reads CASRAGGTGNTIYF. The CDR3 DNA is TGTGCCAGTCGCGCGGGAGGGACTGGAAACACCATATATTTT.

The V and J genes are TRBV5-1 and TRBJ2-7; 11 bases match TRBD2. Looked up from germline, CDR1 is SGHRS and CDR2 is YFSETQ. The CDR3 loop spans 15 amino acids. The V and J ends lost 4 bases and 5 bases, in that order; junction bases with no gene match: 8. This CDR3 is CASSRLAGPSNEQYF. In nucleotides, the CDR3 is TGCGCCAGCAGCCGACTAGCGGGACCCTCTAACGAGCAGTACTTC.

This clone was observed once. J is TRBJ2-1 and V is TRBV28; 8 positions match TRBD2. The CDR3 totals 14 residues. V was clipped by 7 bases and J by 7 bases; unmatched bases: 9. CDR1 MDHEN and CDR2 SYDVKM come from the germline V gene. The CDR3 is CASTAGGGLNEQFF. CDR3 bases: TGTGCCAGCACGGCGGGAGGAGGCCTAAATGAGCAGTTCTTC.

V gene TRBV7-9 combines with J gene TRBJ2-5; no reliable D call. Trimming cost V 1 base and J 2 bases, with 8 bases left between them. CDR3 size: 14 residues. Germline assignment: CDR1 SEHNR and CDR2 FQNEAQ (reference sequence). Here the CDR3 reads CASSLGTIQETQYF. CDR3 sequence (DNA): TGTGCCAGCAGCTTAGGAACTATTCAAGAGACCCAGTACTTC.

The CDR3 region has the DNA TGTGCCAGCAGTGCTGGCCCCTTGAACACTGAAGCTTTCTTT. Translation: CASSAGPLNTEAFF. The chain joins TRBV6-1 to TRBJ1-1, with D hard to call. The CDR3 contains 14 residues. Between the trimmed V and J ends, which lost 4 bases and 0 bases, there was a span of 9 bases. The germline gives CDR1 MNHNS, CDR2 SASEGT.

This clone has just one count. This sample includes further DNA sequences coding for the same CDR3. The chain recombines TRBV9 with TRBJ1-2, with D unresolved. The CDR3 is made up of 13 amino acids. Germline CDR1 reads SGDLS; CDR2 reads YYNGEE. Trimming took 0 bases from V and 2 from J, leaving 5 bases between them. CDR3 region: CASSVGGNYGYTF. For the CDR3, the DNA is TGTGCCAGCAGCGTAGGAGGAAACTATGGCTACACCTTC.

The chain has TRBV19 and TRBJ2-1, with 8 positions matching TRBD2. The V gene's germline CDR1 is LNHDA and CDR2 SQIVND (reference sequence). V shed 7 bases, J shed 1 base, and the junction held 6 bases outside the gene matches. CDR3 length: 15 amino acids. The DNA of the CDR3 is TGTGCCAGTAACCCGACTAGCGCGTCCTACAATGAGCAGTTCTTC. This encodes CASNPTSASYNEQFF.

The rearrangement uses TRBV7-2 and TRBJ2-7; 7 nucleotides agree with TRBD1. The CDR3 covers 15 residues. V dropped 5 bases and J dropped 4; count of bases not matched to a gene: 11. In germline, CDR1 is SGHTA, CDR2 FQGNSA. CDR3 DNA sequence: TGTGCCAGCAGCGAATACAACACAGGGGTGTACGAGCAGTACTTC. Translated: CASSEYNTGVYEQYF.

The chain uses TRBV5-1 and TRBJ2-5, with D possibly TRBD2 on 7 matching bases. The DNA end lines up better with TRBJ2-7; the J call may be wrong. Per the germline V gene, CDR1 is SGHRS and CDR2 is YFSETQ. The CDR3 totals 14 residues. CDR3: CASSSSGGGYEQYF. The CDR3 DNA reads as TGCGCCAGCAGCTCCTCGGGGGGCGGCTACGAGCAGTACTTC.

The gene calls are TRBV10-3 and TRBJ2-7; 9 nucleotides line up with TRBD2. The CDR3 is 14 residues long. V lost 11 bases to trimming and J lost 6 bases; unmatched junction nucleotides: 14. Germline CDR1 reads ENHRY; CDR2 reads SYGVKD. In DNA, the CDR3 is TGTGCCTCCTCGGACGGGACTAGCCCCTCCGAGCAGTACTTC. Protein sequence: CASSDGTSPSEQYF.

A note on this clone: Different DNA sequences within this sample yield the same CDR3. V usage is TRBV6-6 and J usage is TRBJ2-7; D remains unclear. Trimming cost V 0 bases and J 6 bases, with 3 bases left between them. CDR3 length: 11 amino acids. Germline-derived CDR1 and CDR2 are MNHNY and SVGAGI (reference sequence). The CDR3 loop reads CASSYSGEQYF. The CDR3 DNA is TGTGCCAGCAGTTACTCCGGCGAGCAGTACTTC.

The chain uses TRBV30 and TRBJ1-4, with 7 positions matching TRBD1. Germline trimming cut 5 bases from V and 0 bases from J; bases unmatched to any gene: 6. The CDR3 has 15 residues. Germline CDR1 and CDR2: GTSNPN and SVGIG (reference sequence). The CDR3 coding sequence is TGTGCCTGGCGACAGGGACCGGCAACTAATGAAAAACTGTTTTTT. It encodes CAWRQGPATNEKLFF.

The CDR3 sequence is CASRGDGRAADEQFF. The CDR3 coding sequence is TGCGCCAGCAGAGGGGACGGGAGGGCCGCGGATGAGCAGTTCTTC. The gene calls are TRBV5-1 and TRBJ2-1; 8 nucleotides agree with TRBD2. The germline V gene has CDR1 SGHRS and CDR2 YFSETQ. V lost 5 bases, J lost 8 bases, and 12 bases stayed unmatched. CDR3 length: 15 amino acids.

This chain links TRBV9 with TRBJ2-5; D might be TRBD2 (5 bases). V lost 1 base to trimming and J lost 11 bases, with 15 bases between them. This CDR3 has 13 amino acids. CDR1 is SGDLS, CDR2 YYNGEE, per germline. This chain's CDR3 is CASSVKASYKQYF. In nucleotides, the CDR3 is TGTGCCAGCAGCGTAAAAGCTAGCTATAAGCAGTACTTC.

This chain uses TRBV6-1 with TRBJ2-3; D call uncertain. The V gene's germline CDR1 is MNHNS and CDR2 SASEGT. V lost 3 bases and J 2 bases, leaving 3 bases between the germline ends. The length of the CDR3 is 12 residues. The CDR3 protein is CASSDYTDTQYF. The CDR3 region has the DNA TGTGCCAGCAGTGACTACACAGATACGCAGTATTTT.

V usage is TRBV6-1 and J usage is TRBJ2-7; TRBD2 agrees at 14 bases. V lost 4 bases and J lost 3; bases outside the gene matches: 5. The CDR3 extends over 16 amino acids. Germline CDR1 MNHNS, CDR2 SASEGT. The CDR3 is CASSVGTSGSIYEQYF. The DNA for the CDR3 is TGTGCCAGCAGTGTGGGGACTAGCGGGAGTATCTACGAGCAGTACTTC.

CDR3 region: CASSVEGLRMNTEAFF. The CDR3 coding sequence is TGTGCCAGCAGCGTGGAGGGACTCCGCATGAACACTGAAGCTTTCTTT. This chain uses TRBV9 with TRBJ1-1; tentatively, D is TRBD1 (5 bases). The CDR3 has 16 residues. Trimming removed 2 bases at V and 0 bases at J, with 14 bases between. CDR1 and CDR2 from the germline V gene are SGDLS and YYNGEE.

The rearrangement joins TRBV30 to TRBJ1-1; no definite D call. V was clipped by 0 bases and J by 1 base, with 6 bases between them. CDR1 and CDR2 (germline): GTSNPN, SVGIG (reference sequence). The CDR3 runs to 13 residues. CDR3 region: CAWSVEGNTEAFF. CDR3 nucleotide sequence: TGTGCCTGGAGTGTAGAGGGGAACACTGAAGCTTTCTTT. The full variable domain, rest sourced from reference TRBV30 and TRBJ1-1, is SQTIHQWPATLVQPVGSPLSLECTVEGTSNPNLYWYRQAAGRGLQLLFYSVGIGQISSEVPQNLSASRPQDRQFILSSKKLLLSDSGFYLCAWSVEGNTEAFFGQGTRLTVV.